The sequence of this TCR beta chain was determined in a study of identical twins. Via MiXCR, TCRdb re-called the 5' RACE reads, giving one row per CDR3 protein. The data contain about 470,000 distinct CDR3 sequences, less than 25% of them singletons. V trimming: 7 bases; J trimming: 6 bases; junction bases outside the gene matches: 15. The CDR3 runs 14 residues. Germline V lookup: CDR1 DFQATT, CDR2 SNEGSKA (reference sequence). These data also formed part of another study, on T cells expressing NK-cell markers.

The rearrangement uses TRBV20-1 and TRBJ2-7, with 7 bases fitting TRBD1. Sequences were obtained from CD4+ T cells sorted from blood. This TCR was sampled from a woman aged 18-35 years in good health. The CDR3 protein is CSGSRQGPLGEQYF. The CDR3 DNA sequence: TGCAGTGGGAGTAGACAGGGACCGTTGGGCGAGCAGTACTTC.